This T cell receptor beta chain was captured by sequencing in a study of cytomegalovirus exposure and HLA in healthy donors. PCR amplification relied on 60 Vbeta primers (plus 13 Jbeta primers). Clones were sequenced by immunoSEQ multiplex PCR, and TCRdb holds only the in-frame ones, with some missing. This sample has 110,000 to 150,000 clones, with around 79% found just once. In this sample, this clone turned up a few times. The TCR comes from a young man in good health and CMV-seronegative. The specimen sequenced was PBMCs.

The CDR3 coding sequence is TGTGCCAGCAGTGATTGGGACACCAATCAGCCCCAGCATTTT. Protein sequence: CASSDWDTNQPQHF. V and J are TRBV2 and TRBJ1-5; TRBD1 might be the D (6 bases). V lost 3 bases to trimming and J lost 3 bases, with 9 bases between them. This CDR3 has 14 residues. Germline V gene sequence: CDR1 SNHLY, CDR2 FYNNEI.